This TCR beta chain was profiled in a study of blood T cell repertoires in COVID-19. About the study: Italy, Spain and the United States were the sources of the convalescent and acute COVID-19 samples. T cells, B-cell-depleted T cells, or PBMCs provided the cDNA or gDNA that served as material.

In the authors' workflow: For nucleated cells, counts were estimated from reference gene primer amplification. Measured with immunoSEQ multiplex PCR; TCRdb has only the in-frame clones, and not every one. That table is the source of V, J and clone size, and D and trimming were worked out from the DNA. This table holds more than 150,000 clones, approximately 88% found once. From germline, CDR1 is MGHDK and CDR2 SYGVNS. Trimming took 4 bases from V and 4 from J; bases not matched to a gene: 10. There are 15 residues in the CDR3. This sequence originates from a man between 18 and 29 years old with active or convalescent COVID-19. This rearrangement joins TRBV25-1 to TRBJ2-7; 7 bases match TRBD2. Sequencing was carried out using peripheral blood. The CDR3 protein is CASSVFLGLKYEQYF. In DNA, the CDR3 is TGTGCCAGCAGTGTTTTTTTGGGACTAAAGTACGAGCAGTACTTC.